A single sample gave rise to the 16 T cell receptor beta chains below, sequenced in a study of blood T cell repertoires in COVID-19. Assay: immunoSEQ multiplex PCR; the TCRdb copy retains only in-frame clones and omits some. Of 200,000 to 300,000 clones in the sample, 80% to 95% were seen once. Specimen: peripheral blood. These TCRs come from a young adult with COVID-19, enrolled during active disease.

The CDR3 region has the DNA TGTGCCAGCAGTGAAGCCCAGGGGGTTTCACCCCTCCACTTT. It codes for CASSEAQGVSPLHF. The chain uses TRBV6-1 and TRBJ1-6; 7 nucleotides align to TRBD1. J gave up 9 bases and V 0 bases, and 2 bases lay outside the gene matches. Germline assignment: CDR1 MNHNS and CDR2 SASEGT. The CDR3 loop spans 14 amino acids.

A word on this clone: An end of the junction differs from the germline gene, which may be a read error. The chain joins TRBV4-1 to TRBJ1-2; the match to TRBD1 covers 11 bases. Germline V CDR1 and CDR2: MGHRA, YSYEKL. The CDR3 totals 15 residues. CDR3 protein: CASSPHGQGADGPNF. For the CDR3, the DNA is TGCGCCAGCAGCCCTCACGGACAGGGGGCTGATGGCCCCAATTTC.

This sequence joins TRBV24-1 and TRBJ2-1, with 9 bases identical to TRBD1. The J segment lost 5 bases and the V segment lost 7 bases, leaving 11 bases of the junction unmatched. Germline CDR1 and CDR2: KGHDR and SFDVKD. The CDR3 runs to 16 residues. The CDR3 DNA reads TGTGCCACCAGCGATACCGGACAGGGGCATAACAATGAGCAGTTCTTC. Translated, it gives CATSDTGQGHNNEQFF.

The V and J genes are TRBV19 and TRBJ2-7, with TRBD2 matching over 7 bases. This CDR3 has 13 residues. Germline CDR1 LNHDA, CDR2 SQIVND (reference sequence). The J segment lost 5 bases and the V segment lost 3 bases, leaving 4 bases of the junction unmatched. The CDR3 loop is CASSIGLVDEQYF. CDR3 sequence (DNA): TGTGCCAGTAGTATCGGACTAGTCGACGAGCAGTACTTC.

The CDR3 spells CASSVGIAGSLYEQYF. The DNA for the CDR3 is TGTGCCAGCAGCGTAGGGATAGCGGGATCTCTATACGAGCAGTACTTC. V usage is TRBV9 and J usage is TRBJ2-7, with 8 nucleotides matching TRBD2. This CDR3 contains 16 residues. Looked up from germline, CDR1 is SGDLS and CDR2 is YYNGEE. J lost 4 bases, V lost 0 bases, and 9 bases had no gene match.

The chain is built from TRBV14 and TRBJ2-2; possibly TRBD1 for D (6 bases). CDR3 size: 14 residues. Germline V gene data show CDR1 as SGHDN and CDR2 as FVKESK. Trimming shortened V by 4 bases and J by 4 bases, and 10 bases separated the two germline ends. This CDR3 is CASSLLGGTGELFF. DNA for the CDR3: TGTGCCAGCAGCCTACTAGGGGGCACCGGGGAGCTGTTTTTT.

This chain joins TRBV27 and TRBJ2-7, with TRBD2 matching 11 bases. This CDR3 is 15 amino acids long. The V gene's germline CDR1 is MNHEY and CDR2 SMNVEV (reference sequence). The V and J ends lost 6 bases and 5 bases, in that order; junction bases with no gene match: 9. The chain's CDR3 is CASRIAGGPEDEQYF. The CDR3 coding sequence is TGTGCCAGCAGAATAGCGGGAGGGCCGGAGGACGAGCAGTACTTC.

This clone has only one observation. V gene TRBV19 combines with J gene TRBJ2-1; D ambiguous. Per germline, CDR1 LNHDA and CDR2 SQIVND (reference sequence). Between the trimmed V and J ends, which lost 5 bases and 5 bases, there was a span of 16 bases. The CDR3 contains 15 residues. The CDR3 coding sequence is TGTGCCAGTAGTCCCCGAGTGATGAGAGACAATGAGCAGTTCTTC. It translates to CASSPRVMRDNEQFF.

This clone has a single count. J is TRBJ2-1 and V is TRBV30, with TRBD1 matching over 7 bases. V dropped 1 base and J dropped 8; count of bases not matched to a gene: 5. The CDR3 totals 13 residues. CDR1 GTSNPN and CDR2 SVGIG come from the germline V gene (reference sequence). The chain's CDR3 is CAWSGDRVHEQFF. DNA for the CDR3: TGTGCCTGGAGTGGAGACAGGGTTCATGAGCAGTTCTTC.

The rearrangement uses TRBV29-1 and TRBJ2-3; possible D gene TRBD1, 6 bases. CDR3 length: 13 amino acids. V was cut by 4 bases and J by 2 bases, with 10 bases left in between. In germline, CDR1 is SQVTM, CDR2 ANQGSEA. The CDR3 spells CSVGGLATDTQYF. The CDR3 region has the DNA TGCAGCGTTGGGGGGCTGGCCACAGATACGCAGTATTTT.

The V and J genes are TRBV7-2 and TRBJ1-2; TRBD1 might be the D (5 bases). Germline loops: CDR1 SGHTA, CDR2 FQGNSA. With 5 bases removed from V and 1 base from J, the gap between germline ends came to 14 bases. The CDR3 is made up of 15 amino acids. The CDR3 DNA reads as TGTGCCAGCAGCCCCGGACACCTCTTTAACTATGGCTACACCTTC. As protein: CASSPGHLFNYGYTF.

This chain joins TRBV14 and TRBJ1-4; D not certain. CDR1 and CDR2 from the germline V gene are SGHDN and FVKESK. The V end was cut by 3 bases, the J end by 7 bases, with 12 bases between. CDR3 length: 14 residues. The CDR3 region is CASSQGGYFEKLFF. The CDR3 nucleotides read TGTGCCAGCAGCCAGGGAGGGTATTTTGAAAAACTGTTTTTT.

This CDR3 reads CASSPGTGDGYTF. The CDR3 coding sequence is TGCGCCAGCAGCCCCGGGACAGGGGATGGCTACACCTTC. This chain uses TRBV4-1 with TRBJ1-2; 10 nucleotides align to TRBD1. The CDR3 is made up of 13 amino acids. The germline V gene encodes CDR1 MGHRA and CDR2 YSYEKL. V was clipped by 4 bases and J by 6 bases; unmatched bases: 2.

This CDR3 is CAISERGSSYEQYF. CDR3 coding DNA: TGTGCCATCAGTGAGCGAGGGTCGAGCTACGAGCAGTACTTC. The rearrangement links TRBV10-3 to TRBJ2-7, with a tentative D call TRBD2 (5 bases). Trimming removed 2 bases from V and 3 bases from J, with 11 bases in between. The CDR3 has 14 amino acids. Germline values: CDR1 ENHRY, CDR2 SYGVKD.

This chain links TRBV2 with TRBJ2-5, with a possible D match to TRBD2 (6 bases). Trimming removed 7 bases at V and 6 bases at J, with 12 bases between. This CDR3 is built from 12 residues. Germline V gives CDR1 SNHLY, CDR2 FYNNEI. The CDR3, as DNA: TGTGCCAGCAATACGGGGGAAAAGACCCAGTACTTC. It translates to CASNTGEKTQYF.

This chain uses TRBV9 with TRBJ1-2; the match to TRBD1 covers 7 bases. There are 15 residues in the CDR3. V lost 4 bases, J lost 4 bases, and 10 bases stayed unmatched. The V gene's germline CDR1 is SGDLS and CDR2 YYNGEE. The CDR3 sequence is CASSPGGTGTYGYTF. CDR3 sequence (DNA): TGTGCCAGCAGCCCAGGGGGAACAGGGACCTATGGCTACACCTTC.